A single sample is the source of the 17 T cell receptor beta chains below, sequenced in a study of identical twins. TCRdb passed the 5' RACE reads through MiXCR, listing each CDR3 protein once. The sample has fewer than 800,000 distinct CDR3 sequences, around 7.5% seen once. The data also belong to a second study, concerning yellow fever vaccine responses in identical twins.

The sample comprised PBMCs. The receptors derive from a woman aged 18-29 years in good health.

This clonotype was detected ten times or more. The chain links TRBV20-1 to TRBJ1-6; no firm D call. This CDR3 is 16 amino acids long. Per the germline V gene, CDR1 is DFQATT and CDR2 is SNEGSKA (reference sequence). V dropped 0 bases and J dropped 0 bases, with 9 bases sitting between them. CDR3 sequence reads: CSARDLQSSYNSPLHF. The CDR3 nucleotides are TGCAGTGCTAGAGACCTACAGAGCTCCTATAATTCACCCCTCCACTTT.

V is TRBV7-9 and J is TRBJ1-2, with TRBD1 as a possible D gene (5 bases). The CDR3 runs to 15 residues. With 6 bases removed from V and 4 bases from J, the gap between germline ends came to 18 bases. CDR1 and CDR2 (germline): SEHNR, FQNEAQ (reference sequence). The CDR3 DNA reads as TGTGCCAGCAGTTACGAAAGCAGGGTCCCCTATGGCTACACCTTC. Translated, it gives CASSYESRVPYGYTF. Supplemented by reference TRBV7-9 and TRBJ1-2, the full variable domain reads DTGVSQNPRHKITKRGQNVTFRCDPISEHNRLYWYRQTLGQGPEFLTYFQNEAQLEKSRLLSDRFSAERPKGSFSTLEIQRTEQGDSAMYLCASSYESRVPYGYTFGSGTRLTVV.

A few counts support this clonotype. This chain connects TRBV3-1 to TRBJ1-3; 7 positions agree with TRBD1. Looked up from germline, CDR1 is LGHDT and CDR2 is YNNKEL (reference sequence). Trimming took 5 bases from V and 7 from J; bases not matched to a gene: 14. The CDR3 has 16 amino acids. The CDR3 nucleotides read TGTGCCAGCAGCTACTATCCCGGGACAGTCGGTAACACCATATATTTT. Its protein is CASSYYPGTVGNTIYF.

This clonotype was seen more than once but under ten times. The genes are TRBV3-1 and TRBJ2-1; D is unclear. The CDR3 has 14 amino acids. V lost 0 bases to trimming and J lost 2 bases, with 5 bases between them. The germline V gene encodes CDR1 LGHDT and CDR2 YNNKEL (reference sequence). The CDR3 loop reads CASSQDLAYNEQFF. In DNA, the CDR3 is TGTGCCAGCAGCCAAGATCTCGCCTACAATGAGCAGTTCTTC.

The table lists this clonotype with a few counts. The chain has TRBV28 and TRBJ2-7; TRBD1 might be the D (6 bases). The V gene's germline CDR1 is MDHEN and CDR2 SYDVKM. The length of the CDR3 is 15 residues. Trimming removed 1 base at V and 3 bases at J, with 13 bases between. This chain's CDR3 is CASSLLGQGIYEQYF. The DNA of the CDR3 is TGTGCCAGCAGTTTATTGGGGCAGGGGATCTACGAGCAGTACTTC.

This clonotype was picked up a small number of times. The chain is built from TRBV6-5 and TRBJ2-5; a possible D gene is TRBD2 (5 bases). Germline-derived CDR1 and CDR2 are MNHEY and SVGAGI. This CDR3 spans 14 amino acids. The germline V and J ends were trimmed by 2 bases and 4 bases, with 11 bases remaining between them. CDR3 sequence: CASSYIGLGETQYF. The CDR3 DNA reads as TGTGCCAGCAGTTACATAGGACTTGGAGAGACCCAGTACTTC.

This clonotype was picked up a small number of times. This chain links TRBV27 with TRBJ2-7, with D possibly TRBD1 on 8 matching bases. The CDR3 is 15 residues long. Deletions cut 6 bases from V and 0 bases from J, with 15 bases between. The germline gives CDR1 MNHEY, CDR2 SMNVEV (reference sequence). This chain's CDR3 is CASRRTGGGSYEQYF. In nucleotides, the CDR3 is TGTGCCAGCAGGCGAACAGGGGGGGGCTCCTACGAGCAGTACTTC.

V and J are TRBV20-1 and TRBJ2-1; the match to TRBD2 covers 12 bases. The CDR3 totals 21 residues. Germline loops: CDR1 DFQATT, CDR2 SNEGSKA (reference sequence). With 1 base clipped from V and 0 bases from J, the junction kept 16 bases outside the gene matches. The CDR3 coding sequence is TGCAGTGCTAGAGTCCAGGGAACTAGCGGGGGGTCTATCCCCTCCTACAATGAGCAGTTCTTC. Protein product: CSARVQGTSGGSIPSYNEQFF.

The chain couples TRBV12-3 or TRBV12-4 to TRBJ2-7, with 7 bases that match TRBD1. Germline trimming cut 6 bases from V and 3 bases from J; bases unmatched to any gene: 11. CDR3 size: 15 residues. The CDR3 loop reads CASSRGQLGLYEQYF. CDR3 in DNA: TGTGCCAGCAGCCGGGGACAGTTGGGCCTCTACGAGCAGTACTTC.

This clonotype was counted at least ten times. The chain combines TRBV5-1 with TRBJ1-5, with D possibly matching TRBD1 (6 bases). The CDR3 is 15 amino acids. Germline V gene data show CDR1 as SGHRS and CDR2 as YFSETQ. V lost 1 base and J lost 1, with 9 bases in between. The CDR3 spells CASSLQGLSNQPQHF. The CDR3 DNA follows: TGCGCCAGCAGCTTGCAGGGGCTGAGCAATCAGCCCCAGCATTTT.

This clonotype was seen a few times. DNA of the CDR3: TGCGCCAGCAGCTGGGGGGCCAGCGGGAGGAGCACAGATACGCAGTATTTT. Amino acids: CASSWGASGRSTDTQYF. J is TRBJ2-3 and V is TRBV5-1; 9 bases fit TRBD2. From germline, CDR1 is SGHRS and CDR2 YFSETQ. The V and J ends lost 3 bases and 0 bases, in that order; junction bases with no gene match: 8. The CDR3 runs to 17 residues.

The rearrangement links TRBV7-9 to TRBJ1-5, with 7 bases matching TRBD1. CDR3 length: 14 residues. Losses at the gene ends were 5 bases for V and 3 bases for J; bases not matched to a gene: 4. Germline V gene lookup returns CDR1 SEHNR and CDR2 FQNEAQ (reference sequence). The CDR3 DNA reads as TGTGCCAGCAGCCGACAGGGTAACAATCAGCCCCAGCATTTT. It encodes CASSRQGNNQPQHF. Complete variable domain (other parts from reference TRBV7-9 and TRBJ1-5): DTGVSQNPRHKITKRGQNVTFRCDPISEHNRLYWYRQTLGQGPEFLTYFQNEAQLEKSRLLSDRFSAERPKGSFSTLEIQRTEQGDSAMYLCASSRQGNNQPQHFGDGTRLSIL.

V is TRBV7-9 and J is TRBJ1-2; the D gene is possibly TRBD1 (6 bases). This CDR3 has 13 residues. Germline CDR1 SEHNR, CDR2 FQNEAQ (reference sequence). The ends were cut back, 5 bases at V and 6 bases at J, with 13 bases in the middle. CDR3 residues: CASSQGHPNGYTF. The CDR3 bases are TGTGCCAGCAGCCAGGGACACCCCAATGGCTACACCTTC.

This clonotype was seen a few times. The chain links TRBV7-2 to TRBJ2-3; no definite D call. The CDR3 runs 16 residues. The germline V gene encodes CDR1 SGHTA and CDR2 FQGNSA. With 2 bases removed from V and 4 bases from J, the gap between germline ends came to 16 bases. The CDR3 reads CASSLKADGSADTQYF. The CDR3 DNA follows: TGTGCCAGCAGCTTAAAGGCGGACGGGTCCGCAGATACGCAGTATTTT. Complete variable domain (other parts from reference TRBV7-2 and TRBJ2-3): GAGVSQSPSNKVTEKGKDVELRCDPISGHTALYWYRQSLGQGLEFLIYFQGNSAPDKSGLPSDRFSAERTGGSVSTLTIQRTQQEDSAVYLCASSLKADGSADTQYFGPGTRLTVL.

This clonotype has at least ten counts. This sequence joins TRBV20-1 and TRBJ1-1, with D tentatively TRBD1 (5 bases). Trimming left V 6 bases short and J 1 base short, with 12 bases between. The CDR3 spans 13 residues. Germline-derived CDR1 and CDR2 are DFQATT and SNEGSKA (reference sequence). This CDR3 is CSARDHSNTEAFF. In DNA, the CDR3 is TGCAGTGCCAGGGACCACTCGAACACTGAAGCTTTCTTT.

This clonotype was picked up many times. The chain uses TRBV18 and TRBJ2-5; no clear D. V shed 2 bases and J shed 1 base, with 8 bases lying between them. The germline gives CDR1 KGHSH, CDR2 LQKENI. The CDR3 sequence is 14 residues long. The CDR3 sequence: CASSPGRIQETQYF. CDR3 DNA: TGTGCCAGCTCACCAGGACGGATCCAAGAGACCCAGTACTTC.

This clonotype was counted at least ten times. CDR3 loop: CASSLAGGSYEQYV. DNA for the CDR3: TGCGCCAGCAGCTTGGCCGGGGGATCCTACGAGCAGTACGTC. The chain is built from TRBV5-1 and TRBJ2-7; weak D call: TRBD2 (6 bases). The CDR3 has 14 residues. V lost 0 bases and J 1 base, leaving 8 bases between the germline ends. Germline V CDR1 and CDR2: SGHRS, YFSETQ.